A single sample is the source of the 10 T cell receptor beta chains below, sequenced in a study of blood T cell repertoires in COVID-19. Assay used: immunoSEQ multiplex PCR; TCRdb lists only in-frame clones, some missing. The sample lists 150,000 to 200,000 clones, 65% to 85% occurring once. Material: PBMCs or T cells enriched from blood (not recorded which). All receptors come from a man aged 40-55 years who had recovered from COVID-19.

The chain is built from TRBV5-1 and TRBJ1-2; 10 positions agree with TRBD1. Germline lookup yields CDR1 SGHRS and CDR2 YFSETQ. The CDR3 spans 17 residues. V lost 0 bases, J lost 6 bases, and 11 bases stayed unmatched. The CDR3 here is CASSLVGTGAVVDGYTF. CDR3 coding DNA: TGCGCCAGCAGCTTGGTGGGGACAGGGGCGGTTGTTGATGGCTACACCTTC.

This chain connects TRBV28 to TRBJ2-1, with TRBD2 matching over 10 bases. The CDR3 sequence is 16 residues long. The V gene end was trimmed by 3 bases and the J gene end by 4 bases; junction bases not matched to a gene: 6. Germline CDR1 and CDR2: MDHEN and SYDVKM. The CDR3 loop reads CASSFSLAGEYNEQFF. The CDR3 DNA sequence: TGTGCCAGCAGTTTCTCCCTAGCGGGGGAGTACAATGAGCAGTTCTTC.

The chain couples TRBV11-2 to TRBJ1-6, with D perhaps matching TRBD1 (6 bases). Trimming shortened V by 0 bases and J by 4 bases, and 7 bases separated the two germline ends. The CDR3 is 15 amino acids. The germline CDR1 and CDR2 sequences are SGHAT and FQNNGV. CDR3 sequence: CASSLEGHYNSPLHF. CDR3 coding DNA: TGTGCCAGCAGCTTAGAGGGACATTATAATTCACCCCTCCACTTT.

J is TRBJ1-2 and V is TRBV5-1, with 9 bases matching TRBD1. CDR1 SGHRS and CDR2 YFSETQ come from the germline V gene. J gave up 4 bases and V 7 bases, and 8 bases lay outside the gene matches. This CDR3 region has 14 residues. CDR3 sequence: CASETGTGIYGYTF. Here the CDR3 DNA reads TGCGCCAGCGAAACCGGGACAGGGATCTATGGCTACACCTTC.

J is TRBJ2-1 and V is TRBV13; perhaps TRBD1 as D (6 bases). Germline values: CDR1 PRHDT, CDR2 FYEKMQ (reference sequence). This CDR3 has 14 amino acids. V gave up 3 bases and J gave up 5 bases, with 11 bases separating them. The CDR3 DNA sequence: TGTGCCAGCAGCTTCTCAGGGGAGAACAATGAGCAGTTCTTC. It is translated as CASSFSGENNEQFF.

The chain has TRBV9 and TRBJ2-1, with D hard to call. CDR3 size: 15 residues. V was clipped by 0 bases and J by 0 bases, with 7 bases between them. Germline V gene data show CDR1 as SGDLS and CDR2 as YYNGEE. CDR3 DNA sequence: TGTGCCAGCAGCGTAGAAGCTAGCTCCTACAATGAGCAGTTCTTC. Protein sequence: CASSVEASSYNEQFF. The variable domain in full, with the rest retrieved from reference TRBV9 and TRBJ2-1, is DSGVTQTPKHLITATGQRVTLRCSPRSGDLSVYWYQQSLDQGLQFLIQYYNGEERAKGNILERFSAQQFPDLHSELNLSSLELGDSALYFCASSVEASSYNEQFFGPGTRLTVL.

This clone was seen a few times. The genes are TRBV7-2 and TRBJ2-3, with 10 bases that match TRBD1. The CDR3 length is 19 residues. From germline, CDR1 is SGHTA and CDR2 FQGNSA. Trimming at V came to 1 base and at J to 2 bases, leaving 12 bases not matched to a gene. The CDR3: CASSLGGWGDRGHTDTQYF. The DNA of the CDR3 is TGTGCCAGCAGCTTAGGGGGATGGGGTGACAGGGGGCACACAGATACGCAGTATTTT.

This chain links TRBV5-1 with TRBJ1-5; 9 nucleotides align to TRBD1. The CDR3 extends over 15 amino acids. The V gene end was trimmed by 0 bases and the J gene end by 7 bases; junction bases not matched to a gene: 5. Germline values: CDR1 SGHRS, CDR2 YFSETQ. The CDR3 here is CASSLGTGAGQPQHF. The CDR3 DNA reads TGCGCCAGCAGCTTGGGGACAGGGGCCGGCCAGCCCCAGCATTTT.

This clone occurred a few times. The CDR3 reads CASSSASNSYEQYF. CDR3 nucleotides: TGTGCCAGCAGCTCCGCCTCTAATTCCTACGAGCAGTACTTC. This chain joins TRBV7-9 and TRBJ2-7; D is unclear. The CDR3 sequence is 14 residues long. Germline loops: CDR1 SEHNR, CDR2 FQNEAQ (reference sequence). V lost 4 bases and J 1 base, leaving 11 bases between the germline ends.

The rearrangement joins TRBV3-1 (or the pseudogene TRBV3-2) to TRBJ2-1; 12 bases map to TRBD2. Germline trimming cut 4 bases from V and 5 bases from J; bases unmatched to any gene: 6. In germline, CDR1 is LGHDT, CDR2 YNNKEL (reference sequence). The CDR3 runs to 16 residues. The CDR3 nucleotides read TGTGCCAGCAGCCCACTAGCGGGGGGCCACAACAATGAGCAGTTCTTC. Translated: CASSPLAGGHNNEQFF.